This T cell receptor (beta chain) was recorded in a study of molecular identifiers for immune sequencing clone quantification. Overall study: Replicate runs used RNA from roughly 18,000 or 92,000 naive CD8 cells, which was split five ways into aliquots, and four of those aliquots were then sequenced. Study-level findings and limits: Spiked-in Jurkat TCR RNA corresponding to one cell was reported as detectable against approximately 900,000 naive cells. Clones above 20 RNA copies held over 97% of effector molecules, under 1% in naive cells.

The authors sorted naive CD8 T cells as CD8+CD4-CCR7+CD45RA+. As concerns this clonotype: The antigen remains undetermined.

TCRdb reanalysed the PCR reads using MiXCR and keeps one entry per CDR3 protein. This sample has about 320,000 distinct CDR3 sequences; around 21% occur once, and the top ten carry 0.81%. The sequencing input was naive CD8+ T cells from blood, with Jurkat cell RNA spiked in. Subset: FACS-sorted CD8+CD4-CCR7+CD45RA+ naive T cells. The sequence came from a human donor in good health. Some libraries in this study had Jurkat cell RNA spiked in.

The chain's CDR3 is CASRAGGVGNQPQHF. CDR3 coding DNA: TGTGCCAGTCGTGCTGGTGGGGTAGGCAATCAGCCCCAGCATTTT. The chain carries TRBV27 and TRBJ1-5; no clear D gene. Trimming cost V 9 bases and J 2 bases, with 17 bases left between them. This CDR3 region has 15 residues. Germline V gene sequence: CDR1 MNHEY, CDR2 SMNVEV (reference sequence).